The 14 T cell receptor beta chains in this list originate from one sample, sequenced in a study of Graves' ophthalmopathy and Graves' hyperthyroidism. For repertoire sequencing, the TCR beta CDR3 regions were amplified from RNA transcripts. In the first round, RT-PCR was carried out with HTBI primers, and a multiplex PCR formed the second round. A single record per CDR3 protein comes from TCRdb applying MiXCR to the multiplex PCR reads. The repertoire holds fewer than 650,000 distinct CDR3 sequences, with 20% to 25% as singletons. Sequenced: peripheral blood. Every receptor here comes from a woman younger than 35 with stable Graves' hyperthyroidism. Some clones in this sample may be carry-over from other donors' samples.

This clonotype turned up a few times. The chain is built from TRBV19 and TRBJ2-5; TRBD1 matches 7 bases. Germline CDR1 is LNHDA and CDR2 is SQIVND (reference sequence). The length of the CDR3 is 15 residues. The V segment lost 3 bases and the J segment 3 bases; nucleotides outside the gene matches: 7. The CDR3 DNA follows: TGTGCCAGTAGTATGGAGTGGGGGACAGAAGAGACCCAGTACTTC. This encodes CASSMEWGTEETQYF.

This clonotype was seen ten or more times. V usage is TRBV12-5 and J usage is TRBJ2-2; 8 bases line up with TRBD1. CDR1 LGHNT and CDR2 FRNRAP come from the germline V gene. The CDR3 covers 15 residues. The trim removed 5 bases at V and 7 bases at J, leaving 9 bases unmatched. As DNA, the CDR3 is TGTGCTAGTGGTCCCGGACAGGGTTGGAGCGGGGAGCTGTTTTTT. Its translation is CASGPGQGWSGELFF.

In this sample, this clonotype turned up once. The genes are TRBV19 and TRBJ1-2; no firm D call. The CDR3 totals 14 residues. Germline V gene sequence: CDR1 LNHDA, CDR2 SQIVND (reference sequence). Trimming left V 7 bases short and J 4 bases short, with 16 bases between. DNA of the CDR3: TGTGCCAGTAAAAGGGAGTCGGGGTCCTATGGCTACACCTTC. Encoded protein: CASKRESGSYGYTF.

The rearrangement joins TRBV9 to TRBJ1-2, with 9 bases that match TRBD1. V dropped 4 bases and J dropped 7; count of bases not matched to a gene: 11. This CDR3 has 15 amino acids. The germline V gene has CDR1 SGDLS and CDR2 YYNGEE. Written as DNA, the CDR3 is TGTGCCAGCAGCACCCGGGACAGGGAGGGTGGTGGCTACACCTTC. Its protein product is CASSTRDREGGGYTF.

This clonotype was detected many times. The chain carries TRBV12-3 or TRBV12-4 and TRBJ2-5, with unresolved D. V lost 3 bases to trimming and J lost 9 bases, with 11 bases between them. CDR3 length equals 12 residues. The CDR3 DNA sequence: TGTGCCAGCAGTTTTTCTTTTGGGGCCCAGTACTTC. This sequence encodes CASSFSFGAQYF.

This chain's CDR3 is CSARGRGGYEQYF. CDR3 nucleotide sequence: TGCAGTGCTAGAGGGCGGGGGGGCTACGAGCAGTACTTC. This chain links TRBV20-1 with TRBJ2-7, with TRBD2 matching 9 bases. The CDR3 loop spans 13 amino acids. The germline CDR1 and CDR2 sequences are DFQATT and SNEGSKA (reference sequence). The J segment lost 3 bases and the V segment lost 1 base, leaving 1 base of the junction unmatched.

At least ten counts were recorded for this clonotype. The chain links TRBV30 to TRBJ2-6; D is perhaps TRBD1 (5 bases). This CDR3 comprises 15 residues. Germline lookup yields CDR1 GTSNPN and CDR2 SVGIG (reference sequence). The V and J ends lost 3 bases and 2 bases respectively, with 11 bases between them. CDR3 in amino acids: CAWSSKQAGANVLTF. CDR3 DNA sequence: TGTGCCTGGAGCTCTAAACAGGCTGGGGCCAACGTCCTGACTTTC.

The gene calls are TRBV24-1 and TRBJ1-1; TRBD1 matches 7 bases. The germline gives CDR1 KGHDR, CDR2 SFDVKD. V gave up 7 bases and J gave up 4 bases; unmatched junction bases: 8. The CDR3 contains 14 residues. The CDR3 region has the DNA TGTGCCACCAGCCCCAGGGGGTACGGCACTGAAGCTTTCTTT. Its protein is CATSPRGYGTEAFF.

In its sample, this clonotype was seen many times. CDR3 region: CASVNRNTGELFF. CDR3 coding DNA: TGTGCCAGCGTTAACAGGAACACCGGGGAGCTGTTTTTT. V gene TRBV12-3 or TRBV12-4 combines with J gene TRBJ2-2; D gene ambiguous. The ends were cut back, 8 bases at V and 1 base at J, with 8 bases in the middle. The CDR3 contains 13 residues.

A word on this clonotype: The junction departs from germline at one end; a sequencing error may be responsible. Here the CDR3 DNA reads TGTGCCACCAGTAGAGATTCGAGCTACGAGCAGTACTTC. Amino acids: CATSRDSSYEQYF. The V and J genes are TRBV15 and TRBJ2-7; D is unclear. The CDR3 totals 13 residues. The germline V gene encodes CDR1 LNHNV and CDR2 YYDKDF (reference sequence).

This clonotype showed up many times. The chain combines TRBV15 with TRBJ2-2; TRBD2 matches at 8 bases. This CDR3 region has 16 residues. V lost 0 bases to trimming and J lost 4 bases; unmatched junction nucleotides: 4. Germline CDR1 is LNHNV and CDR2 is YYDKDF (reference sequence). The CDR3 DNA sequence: TGTGCCACCAGCAGAGATGCGGGGGGATCCACCGGGGAGCTGTTTTTT. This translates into CATSRDAGGSTGELFF.

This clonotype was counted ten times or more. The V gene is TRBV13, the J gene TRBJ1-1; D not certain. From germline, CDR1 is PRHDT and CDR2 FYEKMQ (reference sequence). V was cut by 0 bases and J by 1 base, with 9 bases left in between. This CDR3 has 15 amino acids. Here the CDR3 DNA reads TGTGCCAGCAGCTTAGGTCCCAGTGAGAACACTGAAGCTTTCTTT. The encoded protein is CASSLGPSENTEAFF.

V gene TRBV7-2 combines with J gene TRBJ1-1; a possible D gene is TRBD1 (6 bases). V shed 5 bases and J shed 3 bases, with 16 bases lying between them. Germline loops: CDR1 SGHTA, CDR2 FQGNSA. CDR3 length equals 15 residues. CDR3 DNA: TGTGCCAGCAGCCCTAGCACAGGGAGGGACACTGAAGCTTTCTTT. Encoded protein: CASSPSTGRDTEAFF.

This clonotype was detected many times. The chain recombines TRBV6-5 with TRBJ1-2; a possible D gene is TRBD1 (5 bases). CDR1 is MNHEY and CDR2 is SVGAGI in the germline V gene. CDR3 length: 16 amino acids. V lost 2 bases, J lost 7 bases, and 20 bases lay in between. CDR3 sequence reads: CASSYGGHRPRSGYTF. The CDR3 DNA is TGTGCCAGCAGTTACGGGGGTCACAGGCCGAGGAGTGGCTACACCTTC.